This T cell receptor beta chain was documented in a study of blood T cell repertoires in COVID-19. Study summary: PBMCs, B-cell-depleted T cells, or T cells provided the cDNA or gDNA that made up the material.

The sample holds one count of this clone. Assay: immunoSEQ multiplex PCR; the TCRdb copy retains only in-frame clones and omits some. The data show some 250,000 clones, around 86% seen once. Sequenced: peripheral blood. This clonotype originated in a woman aged 60 to 75 with COVID-19, enrolled during active disease.

CDR3 DNA sequence: TGTGCCAGTAGTATAGCGGGGGGGCCCGGTTTCTTT. Encoded protein: CASSIAGGPGFF. The chain uses TRBV19 and TRBJ1-1; possibly TRBD1 for D (6 bases). The germline CDR1 and CDR2 sequences are LNHDA and SQIVND (reference sequence). Trimming removed 1 base at V and 13 bases at J, with 13 bases between. There are 12 residues in the CDR3.